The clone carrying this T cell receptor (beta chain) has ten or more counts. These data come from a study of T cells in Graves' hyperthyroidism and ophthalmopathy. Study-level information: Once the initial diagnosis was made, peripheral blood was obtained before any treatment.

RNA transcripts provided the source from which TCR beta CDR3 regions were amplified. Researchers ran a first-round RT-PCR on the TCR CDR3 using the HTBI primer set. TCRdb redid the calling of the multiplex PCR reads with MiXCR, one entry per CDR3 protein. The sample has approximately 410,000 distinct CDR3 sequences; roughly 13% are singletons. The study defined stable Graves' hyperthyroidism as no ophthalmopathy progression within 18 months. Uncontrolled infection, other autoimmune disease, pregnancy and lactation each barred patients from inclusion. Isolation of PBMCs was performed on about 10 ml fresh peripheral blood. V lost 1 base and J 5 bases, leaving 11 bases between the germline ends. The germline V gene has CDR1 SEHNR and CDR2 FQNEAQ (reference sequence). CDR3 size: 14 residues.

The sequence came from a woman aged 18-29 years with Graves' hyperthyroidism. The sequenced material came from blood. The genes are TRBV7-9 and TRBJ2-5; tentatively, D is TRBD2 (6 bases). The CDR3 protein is CASSLVGGPETQYF. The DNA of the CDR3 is TGTGCCAGCAGCTTAGTGGGAGGTCCGGAGACCCAGTACTTC.